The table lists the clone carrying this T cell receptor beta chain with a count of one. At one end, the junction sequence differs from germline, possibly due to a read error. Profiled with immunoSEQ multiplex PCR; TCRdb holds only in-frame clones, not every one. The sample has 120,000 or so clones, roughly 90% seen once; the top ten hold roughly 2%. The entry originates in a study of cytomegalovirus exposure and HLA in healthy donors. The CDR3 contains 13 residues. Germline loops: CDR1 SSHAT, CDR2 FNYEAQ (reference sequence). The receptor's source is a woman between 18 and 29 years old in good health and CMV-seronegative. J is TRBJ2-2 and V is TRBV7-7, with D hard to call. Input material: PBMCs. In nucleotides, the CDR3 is TGTGCTAGCAGTCAACAGAACACCGGGGAGCTGTTTTTT. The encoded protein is CASSQQNTGELFF. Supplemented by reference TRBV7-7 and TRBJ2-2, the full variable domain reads GAGVSQSPRYKVTKRGQDVTLRCDPISSHATLYWYQQALGQGPEFLTYFNYEAQPDKSGLPSDRFSAERPEGSISTLTIQRTEQRDSAMYRCASSQQNTGELFFGEGSRLTVL.